This T cell receptor (beta chain) was sequenced in a study of T cell changes during pregnancy in multiple sclerosis. This clone has a single count. The trim removed 6 bases at V and 3 bases at J, leaving 6 bases unmatched. CDR1 and CDR2 (germline): SNHLY, FYNNEI. The CDR3 runs 15 residues. Assay used: immunoSEQ multiplex PCR; TCRdb lists only in-frame clones, some missing. Here the sample spans tens of thousands of clones, 80% to 95% being singletons. The sequenced sample was peripheral blood, obtained after pregnancy. This chain uses TRBV2 with TRBJ1-1; 11 bases are shared with TRBD1. The receptor comes from a female donor in good health, enrolled as a control in a pregnancy study. In DNA form, the CDR3 reads TGTGCCAGCAGGCACAGGACAGGGGGCGACACTGAAGCTTTCTTT. It codes for CASRHRTGGDTEAFF. The variable domain in full, with the rest retrieved from reference TRBV2 and TRBJ1-1, is EPEVTQTPSHQVTQMGQEVILRCVPISNHLYFYWYRQILGQKVEFLVSFYNNEISEKSEIFDDQFSVERPDGSNFTLKIRSTKLEDSAMYFCASRHRTGGDTEAFFGQGTRLTVV.